The rows below give T cell receptor beta chains drawn from one sample of a study of blood T cell repertoires in COVID-19. Profiled with immunoSEQ multiplex PCR; TCRdb holds only in-frame clones, not every one. The sample gives about 190,000 clones, over 80% of which show up once; approximately 3% is in the top ten. Sequencing was done on a sample of PBMCs or T cells enriched from blood (not recorded which). The receptors were sampled from a woman in her twenties or thirties who had been exposed to COVID-19. Both conserved end residues are part of each CDR3. The D gene is left open where the match is weak. Size values are once, few and many counts, or a class for expanded clones, and some rows have none.

V	D	J	size	DNA	CDR3
TRBV11-2	-	TRBJ1-1	-	TGTGCCAGCAGCTACGGGGTTCAGGCTTTCTTT	CASSYGVQAFF
TRBV6-1	-	TRBJ1-2	few	TGTGCCAGCAGTGAACGGGCTGGGGGGAGCAGCTATGGCTACACCTTC	CASSERAGGSSYGYTF
TRBV28	-	TRBJ2-7	-	TGTGCCAGCAGTATAAACTGGGCCACCTCTCTCGAGCAGTACTTC	CASSINWATSLEQYF
TRBV11-2	TRBD2	TRBJ2-7	-	TGTGCCAGCAGCTTTACCGGGACTAGCCCAACTGAGCAGTACTTC	CASSFTGTSPTEQYF
TRBV4-2	TRBD2	TRBJ2-1	-	TGTGCCAGCAGCCAAGCGATAGCGGGGGGGACCCAGCAGTTCTTC	CASSQAIAGGTQQFF
TRBV19	-	TRBJ1-1	-	TGTGCCAGTAGTATAATAGGAGGGACCCCTGAAGCTTTCTTT	CASSIIGGTPEAFF
TRBV7-3	-	TRBJ2-7	-	TGTGCCAGCAGCTCTGGTAGCTCCGAGCAGTACTTC	CASSSGSSEQYF
TRBV5-4	-	TRBJ2-7	-	TGTGCCAGCAGCCAACAAGGGGCCTACGAGCAGTACTTC	CASSQQGAYEQYF
TRBV6-5	TRBD1	TRBJ1-2	-	TGTGCCAGCAGTCCGGGGACAGGGGAAGCCTATGGCTACACCTTC	CASSPGTGEAYGYTF
TRBV7-2	-	TRBJ1-1	few	TGTGCCAGCAGCTGGCGACAGGATCTCGAGGCTTTCTTT	CASSWRQDLEAFF